This record covers a single TCR beta chain. PCR used 60 Vbeta primers and 13 Jbeta primers. Clones were sequenced by immunoSEQ multiplex PCR, and TCRdb holds only the in-frame ones, with some missing. The sample includes about 92,000 clones, under 85% of them seen just once. This sample stems from a study of cytomegalovirus exposure and HLA in healthy donors. Study context: Genetic ancestry analysis placed approximately 79% of the 410 or so donors that were genotyped in the Caucasian-associated cluster.

Trimming cost V 6 bases and J 0 bases; bases outside gene matches: 11. The CDR3 has 18 residues. Germline CDR1 is MDHEN and CDR2 is SYDVKM. The origin of this receptor is a middle-aged man in good health and CMV-seropositive. Sequences were obtained from PBMCs. The chain has TRBV28 and TRBJ1-5, with TRBD1 identical over 10 bases. CDR3 protein: CASSLPGQGSYSNQPQHF. The CDR3 DNA reads as TGTGCCAGCAGCCTCCCGGGACAGGGGTCTTATAGCAATCAGCCCCAGCATTTT.